These 25 T cell receptor beta chains share one sample of origin, sequenced in a study of PD-1 blockade in classical Hodgkin lymphoma. Documented time point: cycle 4 day 1 (C4D1), after five to seven weeks of nivolumab. Exposure to brentuximab vedotin varied, and each patient had relapsed following autologous stem cell transplantation. The assay was immunoSEQ multiplex PCR, and TCRdb's table has in-frame clones only and misses some. The table has roughly 20,000 clones, more than 80% seen once; the top ten hold 10% to 15%. Sequenced here: peripheral blood mononuclear cells (PBMCs), sampled before the fourth cycle of nivolumab. The receptors derive from a human donor with classical Hodgkin lymphoma.

The genes are TRBV28 and TRBJ1-5, with TRBD1 identical over 9 bases. The CDR3 extends over 11 amino acids. The V gene end was trimmed by 5 bases and the J gene end by 12 bases; junction bases not matched to a gene: 2. CDR1 MDHEN and CDR2 SYDVKM come from the germline V gene. This chain's CDR3 is CASSVGQGQHF. DNA of the CDR3: TGTGCCAGCAGTGTGGGACAGGGCCAGCATTTT.

This clone appeared once. V usage is TRBV29-1 and J usage is TRBJ2-1; no definite D call. Looked up from germline, CDR1 is SQVTM and CDR2 is ANQGSEA. The V and J ends lost 1 base and 0 bases respectively, with 13 bases between them. This CDR3 has 16 residues. The CDR3 DNA follows: TGCAGCGTTGAAGCCCCACAGAGAAACTCCTACAATGAGCAGTTCTTC. Translated, it gives CSVEAPQRNSYNEQFF.

This rearrangement joins TRBV6-6 to TRBJ1-2; 12 nucleotides align to TRBD1. Germline assignment: CDR1 MNHNY and CDR2 SVGAGI (reference sequence). Trimming cost V 6 bases and J 4 bases; bases outside gene matches: 9. CDR3 size: 16 residues. The CDR3 reads CASRPPGTGGGYGYTF. For the CDR3, the DNA is TGTGCCAGCAGGCCTCCCGGGACAGGGGGCGGCTATGGCTACACCTTC.

The chain combines TRBV14 with TRBJ1-5, with D tentatively TRBD1 (5 bases). The germline V and J ends were trimmed by 1 base and 7 bases, with 8 bases remaining between them. The V gene's germline CDR1 is SGHDN and CDR2 FVKESK. The CDR3 has 13 residues. CDR3 in amino acids: CASSQAEGQPQHF. The CDR3 DNA follows: TGTGCCAGCAGCCAAGCAGAGGGGCAGCCCCAGCATTTT.

The chain combines TRBV29-1 with TRBJ2-7; D gene ambiguous. CDR1 is SQVTM, CDR2 ANQGSEA, per germline. The CDR3 runs 13 residues. V lost 1 base, J lost 4 bases, and 11 bases lay in between. The CDR3 DNA reads as TGCAGCGTTGAAGTAGCACATACTTACGAGCAGTACTTC. Its translation is CSVEVAHTYEQYF.

The CDR3 DNA reads TGTGCCAGTAGTATCTCTAGCGCTGACTACAATGAGCAGTTCTTC. Translation: CASSISSADYNEQFF. The chain is built from TRBV19 and TRBJ2-1; D possibly corresponds to TRBD2 (6 bases). The ends were cut back, 3 bases at V and 3 bases at J, with 12 bases in the middle. Looked up from germline, CDR1 is LNHDA and CDR2 is SQIVND (reference sequence). The CDR3 runs to 15 residues.

V usage is TRBV7-2 and J usage is TRBJ2-6, with 14 bases matching TRBD2. The CDR3 spans 18 residues. From germline, CDR1 is SGHTA and CDR2 FQGNSA. V dropped 4 bases and J dropped 2; count of bases not matched to a gene: 4. This CDR3 is CASSWGLAGAAGANVLTF. DNA of the CDR3: TGTGCCAGCAGCTGGGGACTAGCGGGAGCTGCTGGGGCCAACGTCCTGACTTTC.

This chain connects TRBV7-2 to TRBJ1-2; 7 nucleotides line up with TRBD1. The length of the CDR3 is 15 residues. CDR1 and CDR2 from the germline V gene are SGHTA and FQGNSA. With 5 bases clipped from V and 4 bases from J, the junction kept 10 bases outside the gene matches. CDR3 DNA sequence: TGTGCCAGCAGCCCATCCGGGACAGAACCCTATGGCTACACCTTC. Its protein product is CASSPSGTEPYGYTF.

This clone has a single count. V is TRBV5-8 and J is TRBJ1-5, with unresolved D. Germline CDR1 reads SGHTS; CDR2 reads YDEGEE. V was pared by 4 bases and J by 6 bases, with 14 bases between. CDR3 length equals 14 residues. CDR3 nucleotide sequence: TGTGCCAGCAGCCCAACAGAGGAGAGTCAGCCCCAGCATTTT. It yields the protein CASSPTEESQPQHF.

The rearrangement joins TRBV4-1 to TRBJ1-1; D call uncertain. Germline loops: CDR1 MGHRA, CDR2 YSYEKL. This CDR3 region has 15 residues. The V gene lost 2 bases and the J gene lost 3 bases, with 13 bases spanning the gap. The CDR3 nucleotides read TGCGCCAGCAGCCAACAATCGGGAGTTGACACTGAAGCTTTCTTT. It specifies CASSQQSGVDTEAFF.

The chain recombines TRBV7-2 with TRBJ2-5, with 7 bases lining up with TRBD2. Germline V CDR1 and CDR2: SGHTA, FQGNSA. The CDR3 totals 17 residues. Trimming at V came to 6 bases and at J to 2 bases, leaving 15 bases not matched to a gene. CDR3 nucleotide sequence: TGTGCCAGCAGACGATGGGGCCTTACTAGCGCACAAGAGACCCAGTACTTC. Its protein is CASRRWGLTSAQETQYF.

The chain combines TRBV10-3 with TRBJ1-5; D gene unclear. The CDR3 spans 10 residues. V gave up 7 bases and J gave up 4 bases, with 2 bases separating them. Germline V gene sequence: CDR1 ENHRY, CDR2 SYGVKD. For the CDR3, the DNA is TGTGCCATCAAGAATCAGCCCCAGCATTTT. This encodes CAIKNQPQHF.

J is TRBJ2-7 and V is TRBV7-8; 7 nucleotides align to TRBD1. Germline CDR1 and CDR2: SGHVS and FQNEAQ. The CDR3 contains 13 residues. V shed 4 bases and J 12 bases; nucleotides not matched to a gene: 12. The DNA for the CDR3 is TGTGCCAGCAGCTCCGCGGATGGTTACAGGGGGTACTTC. The encoded protein is CASSSADGYRGYF.

The chain has TRBV5-6 and TRBJ2-1; D is ambiguous. The V and J ends lost 0 bases and 10 bases respectively, with 5 bases between them. Germline assignment: CDR1 SGHDT and CDR2 YYEEEE. The CDR3 length is 11 residues. CDR3 in DNA: TGTGCCAGCAGCTTGGCCAGGGAGCAGTTCTTC. Translation: CASSLAREQFF.

This sequence joins TRBV10-3 and TRBJ2-2, with 14 bases matching TRBD2. The CDR3 has 16 residues. The germline V gene has CDR1 ENHRY and CDR2 SYGVKD. J lost 6 bases, V lost 6 bases, and 6 bases had no gene match. CDR3 loop: CAIRGTSGRVAGELFF. The CDR3 DNA reads TGTGCCATCAGGGGGACTAGCGGGAGAGTCGCCGGGGAGCTGTTTTTT.

DNA of the CDR3: TGTGCTAGTGGTTTGGTACGGGGAGGGGAAGCTTTCTTT. Encoded protein: CASGLVRGGEAFF. The chain links TRBV12-5 to TRBJ1-1; D ambiguous. V lost 0 bases, J lost 8 bases, and 10 bases lay in between. Germline V CDR1 and CDR2: LGHNT, FRNRAP. CDR3 length equals 13 residues.

The chain couples TRBV7-9 to TRBJ1-1; no clear D. Germline V gene lookup returns CDR1 SEHNR and CDR2 FQNEAQ (reference sequence). The CDR3 runs to 12 residues. Trimming shortened V by 1 base and J by 8 bases, and 8 bases separated the two germline ends. The CDR3 DNA reads TGTGCCAGCAGCTTAGTTCCAGAGGAAGCTTTCTTT. This gives the protein CASSLVPEEAFF. The whole variable domain, remainder taken from reference TRBV7-9 and TRBJ1-1, is DTGVSQNPRHKITKRGQNVTFRCDPISEHNRLYWYRQTLGQGPEFLTYFQNEAQLEKSRLLSDRFSAERPKGSFSTLEIQRTEQGDSAMYLCASSLVPEEAFFGQGTRLTVV.

The chain joins TRBV5-4 to TRBJ2-1; D ambiguous. The length of the CDR3 is 12 residues. Germline loops: CDR1 SGHNT, CDR2 YYREEE (reference sequence). With 0 bases removed from V and 7 bases from J, the gap between germline ends came to 5 bases. For the CDR3, the DNA is TGTGCCAGCAGCTTGGACTGGAATGAGCAGTTCTTC. Translated: CASSLDWNEQFF.

The rearrangement joins TRBV4-3 to TRBJ2-3; 13 bases align to TRBD2. The CDR3 consists of 16 residues. The ends lost 2 bases at V and 5 bases at J; junction bases unmatched: 4. CDR1 and CDR2 from the germline V gene are LGHNA and YSLEER. The CDR3 protein is CASSQLGLAGRDTQYF. As DNA, the CDR3 is TGCGCCAGCAGCCAACTGGGACTAGCGGGACGAGATACGCAGTATTTT.

The chain links TRBV9 to TRBJ2-1; no clear D gene. The length of the CDR3 is 15 residues. Germline values: CDR1 SGDLS, CDR2 YYNGEE. V was trimmed by 3 bases and J by 0 bases, leaving 10 bases between them. For the CDR3, the DNA is TGTGCCAGCAGCGAGACACCGAGCTCCTACAATGAGCAGTTCTTC. Amino acids: CASSETPSSYNEQFF.

This clone appeared a single time. The rearrangement uses TRBV19 and TRBJ1-4; the D gene is possibly TRBD1 (5 bases). Germline V gives CDR1 LNHDA, CDR2 SQIVND (reference sequence). This CDR3 comprises 14 residues. V shed 9 bases and J shed 0 bases, with 11 bases lying between them. DNA for the CDR3: TGTGCCAGCTCTCCAGGGACAACTAATGAAAAACTGTTTTTT. The encoded protein is CASSPGTTNEKLFF.

The rearrangement joins TRBV7-3 to TRBJ2-7; a weak D match, TRBD2 (5 bases). CDR1 and CDR2 from the germline V gene are SGHTA and FQGTGA. V was cut by 2 bases and J by 2 bases, with 13 bases left in between. This CDR3 contains 15 residues. In DNA, the CDR3 is TGTGCCAGCAGCTTAGGCGGAGGCTTACCCTACGAGCAGTACTTC. This gives the protein CASSLGGGLPYEQYF.

The gene calls are TRBV2 and TRBJ1-5; TRBD1 might be the D (6 bases). Trimming removed 4 bases at V and 2 bases at J, with 15 bases between. The CDR3 is 16 residues long. Germline lookup yields CDR1 SNHLY and CDR2 FYNNEI. The CDR3 spells CASSGQGIDGNQPQHF. The CDR3 DNA reads as TGTGCCAGCAGTGGGCAGGGGATTGATGGCAATCAGCCCCAGCATTTT.

This clone was seen more than once but under ten times. The chain carries TRBV28 and TRBJ1-6; D is unresolved. CDR3 length: 13 amino acids. Germline values: CDR1 MDHEN, CDR2 SYDVKM. V was cut by 3 bases and J by 6 bases, with 6 bases left in between. The DNA for the CDR3 is TGTGCCAGCAGTTTCCAATTTAATTCACCCCTCCACTTT. This gives the protein CASSFQFNSPLHF. Variable domain in full (rest from reference TRBV28 and TRBJ1-6): DVKVTQSSRYLVKRTGEKVFLECVQDMDHENMFWYRQDPGLGLRLIYFSYDVKMKEKGDIPEGYSVSREKKERFSLILESASTNQTSMYLCASSFQFNSPLHFGNGTRLTVT.

The chain carries TRBV7-6 and TRBJ2-3, with 9 nucleotides matching TRBD2. The germline CDR1 and CDR2 sequences are SGHVS and FNYEAQ. The J segment lost 4 bases and the V segment lost 1 base, leaving 9 bases of the junction unmatched. The CDR3 has 17 amino acids. CDR3: CASSLGLDSGGSDTQYF. For the CDR3, the DNA is TGTGCCAGCAGCTTAGGCTTAGATAGCGGGGGTTCAGATACGCAGTATTTT.